This TCR beta chain was captured in a study of regulatory T cells in long-lasting Graves disease. Time point of the sample: newly diagnosed GD, antithyroid drugs for less than 3 months. From RNA extracted from PBMCs, the TCR library was made. The sample holds many counts of this clonotype. iRepertoire HTBI primers and Arm-PCR of CDR3 regions built TCR beta libraries. TCRdb re-derived calls from the multiplex PCR reads in MiXCR, one entry per CDR3 protein. The sample contains about 450,000 distinct CDR3 sequences, 12% to 15% of which appear only once. The CDR3 contains 15 residues. J was trimmed by 0 bases and V by 8 bases; bases with no gene match: 7. The same data also contributed to another study, on T cells in Graves' hyperthyroidism and ophthalmopathy.

This chain connects TRBV12-3 or TRBV12-4 to TRBJ2-1; 7 bases match TRBD2. The receptor's source is a woman aged 45-65 years with Graves disease. Specimen: peripheral blood mononuclear cells (PBMCs), collected at new diagnosis, from a patient treated with antithyroid drugs. DNA of the CDR3: TGTGCCAGCGGCCTGGGGGGGGTCTCCTACAATGAGCAGTTCTTC. Its translation: CASGLGGVSYNEQFF.